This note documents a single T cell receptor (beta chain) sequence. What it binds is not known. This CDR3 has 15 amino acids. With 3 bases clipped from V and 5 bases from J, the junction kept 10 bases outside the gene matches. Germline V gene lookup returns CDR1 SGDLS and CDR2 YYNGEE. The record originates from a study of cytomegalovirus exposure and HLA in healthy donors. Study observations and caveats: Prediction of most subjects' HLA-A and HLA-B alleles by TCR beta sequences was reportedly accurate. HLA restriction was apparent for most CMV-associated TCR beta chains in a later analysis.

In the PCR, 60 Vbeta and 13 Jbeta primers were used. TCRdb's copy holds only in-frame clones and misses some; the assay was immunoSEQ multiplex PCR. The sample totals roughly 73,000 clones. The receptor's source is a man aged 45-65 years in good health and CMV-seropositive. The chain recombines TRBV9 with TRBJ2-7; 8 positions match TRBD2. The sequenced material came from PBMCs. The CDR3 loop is CASSALGGARHEQYF. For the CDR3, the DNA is TGTGCCAGCAGCGCCCTCGGGGGGGCGCGCCACGAGCAGTACTTC.